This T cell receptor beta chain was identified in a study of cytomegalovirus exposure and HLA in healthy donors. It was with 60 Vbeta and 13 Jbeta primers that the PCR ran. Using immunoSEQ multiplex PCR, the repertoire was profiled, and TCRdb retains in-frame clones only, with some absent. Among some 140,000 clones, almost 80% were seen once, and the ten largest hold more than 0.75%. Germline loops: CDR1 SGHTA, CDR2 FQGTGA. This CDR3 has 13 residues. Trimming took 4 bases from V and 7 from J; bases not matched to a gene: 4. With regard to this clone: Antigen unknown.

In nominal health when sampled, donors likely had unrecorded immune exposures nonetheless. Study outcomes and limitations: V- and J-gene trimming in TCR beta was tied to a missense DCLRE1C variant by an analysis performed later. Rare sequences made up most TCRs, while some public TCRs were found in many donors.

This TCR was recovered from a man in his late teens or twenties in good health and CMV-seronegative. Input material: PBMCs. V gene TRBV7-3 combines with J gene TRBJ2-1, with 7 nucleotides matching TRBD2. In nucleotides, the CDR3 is TGTGCCAGCAGCTGGGGGGGTGGAAATGAGCAGTTCTTC. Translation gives CASSWGGGNEQFF.